The entry below gives a single TCR beta chain sequence along with its context. There is no known antigen for this receptor. Base qualities are missing; no much larger clone stands one base away. The data were obtained in a study of shared clonotypes between healthy human individuals (dated by TCRdb to 2018 to 2020). Regarding the complete study: The cohort included three men and two women between 18 and 49 years of age. Leukapheresis yielded between about 0.85 and 10 billion PBMCs per donor. Different laboratories and diverse techniques were used to prepare libraries and sequence TCR repertoires, to increase sequencing depth and limit assay-specific biases. Blood TCR repertoires of about 5 healthy adults were deeply sequenced to estimate repertoire size and the extent of clonotype sharing between individuals. For each donor, three plates each were used for CD4 naive and CD4 memory, two plates were used for CD8 naive, and one plate was used for CD8 memory.

The CDR3 numbers 13 residues from cysteine through phenylalanine. The kept DNA is CDR3 alone, 39 bases in frame from the first base. CDR1 SNHLY and CDR2 FYNNEI were looked up in the germline V gene. V loses 11 bases, J loses 2 bases, and the germline ends lie 12 bases apart. Using the deep immunoSEQ assay, multiplex PCR amplified TCR CDR3 regions from genomic DNA. Extracted genomic DNA from each cell subset was spread evenly across all wells of several immunoSEQ 96-well plates, with each plate serving as a replicate. Each replicate PCR for sorted subsets received around 200 ng genomic DNA, equal to tens of thousands of T cell genomes. Purified libraries were measured with a Qubit 3.0 fluorometer, size-checked on a Bioanalyzer 2100, and measured again with the KAPA Library Quantification kit. Every immunoSEQ 96-well plate was sequenced on a dedicated single-read 150-cycle Illumina NextSeq 550 flow cell. The published analysis was carried out like this. Because the immunoSEQ output included only junctional sequences and no quality scores, the filtering could not be the same as the filtering used for full-length reads. To assign V/J genes and CDR3, sequences were annotated against IMGT germline references using PyIR, a Python wrapper for IgBLAST v1.9. Reads with weak V/J assignments (E-value above 1e-6), missing CDR3, stop codons, out-of-frame junctions, or ambiguous translated residues were removed. A V3J clonotype was defined by an identical inferred V gene, J gene, and CDR3 amino acid sequence. Percentage overlap between repertoires was computed as shared unique clonotypes divided by the size of the smaller repertoire. Three approaches were used to assess repertoire richness: RTK rarefaction, the Chao1 estimator, and Recon v2.1 estimates of unobserved clonotypes. Generation probabilities for all TCRbeta clonotypes obtained by the gDNA method from several donors were computed using OLGA. What TCRdb holds here is the immuneACCESS table cut down to in-frame rearrangements. Part of the clones is not present; checked against another copy, under half of the missing clones reflect an unresolved V gene, and the others are unexplained. V and J calls and clone size come straight from that table; D and trimming were deduced from the DNA. This sample comprises about 680,000 clones, 90% to 95% of them detected only once. Of the sample, approximately 25% falls within the top ten clones.

Overall results and qualifications from the work: When a handful of donors were compared, the shared fraction of clonotypes was about 5.5% for naive CD4, around 4% for naive CD8, 2.3% for memory CD4, and 0.35% to 0.5% for memory CD8. Sampling was limited to blood, and TCR repertoires in tissue likely differ from TCR repertoires in blood. Higher generation probabilities were observed for clonotypes shared by all four sorted-subset donors than for non-shared clonotypes. Naive subsets generally had larger estimated clonotype richness than memory subsets did. Incomplete sequencing was indicated by rarefaction of sorted-subset datasets, despite the large sequencing depth. Because the study included only a small number of donors, the genetic and exposure-history diversity represented was limited. Based on pairwise subsampling, the degree of clonotype sharing among donors was expected to be affected by sequencing depth.

CD8 naive samples were CD45RO-negative cells positively selected for CCR7, giving a CD45RA+CCR7+ population that excluded TemRA cells. The donors were healthy, HIV-negative adults who had no recently reported acute infections or vaccinations. Every donor was a Caucasian adult residing in Nashville, Tennessee, USA. Blood was collected by leukapheresis, and PBMCs were isolated by Ficoll-Histopaque density gradient centrifugation and then cryopreserved in liquid nitrogen vapor phase. Analytical flow cytometry was used to check the purity and quantity of every magnetically sorted T cell population. Genomic DNA was isolated from each sorted fraction and quantified by UV absorbance on a Nanodrop 2000c.

Material for sequencing was naive CD8+ T cells sorted from blood. The cell subset or site label, read with the paper, signifies: CD45RA+CCR7+. This clonotype was obtained from a man aged 25 to 40 in good health. Recombination connected TRBV2 to TRBJ2-2, with the identity of the D gene unclear. For the CDR3, the sequence is CAGLTANTGELFF. The nucleotide sequence is TGTGCCGGTTTGACGGCAAACACCGGGGAGCTGTTTTTT.